Presented here are 18 T cell receptor beta chains from one specimen sequenced in a study of PD-1 blockade in classical Hodgkin lymphoma. The table came from immunoSEQ multiplex PCR; TCRdb's copy has only in-frame clones and leaves some out. In the table there are about 50,000 clones, 90% of which are singletons. Specified time point: cycle 4 day 1 (C4D1), after five to seven weeks of nivolumab. All the patients suffered relapse after autologous stem cell transplantation, and brentuximab vedotin exposure differed. The sequenced sample was peripheral blood mononuclear cells (PBMCs), obtained before the fourth cycle of nivolumab. Every receptor here comes from a human donor with classical Hodgkin lymphoma.

As regards this clone: Germline is not matched at one junction end, which may reflect a read error. The chain employs TRBV2 and TRBJ2-7; 10 positions agree with TRBD2. Germline V CDR1 and CDR2: SNHLY, FYNNEI. This CDR3 region has 13 residues. Here the CDR3 DNA reads TGTGCCAGCAGTGTGGTGACTAGCGGGCCGCAACCGTTC. Protein product: CASSVVTSGPQPF.

V gene TRBV18 combines with J gene TRBJ2-7; unclear D gene. CDR1 and CDR2 (germline): KGHSH, LQKENI. The CDR3 has 11 residues. Trimming shortened V by 5 bases and J by 0 bases, and 2 bases separated the two germline ends. CDR3 loop: CASSFSYEQYF. The CDR3 coding sequence is TGTGCCAGCTCATTCTCCTACGAGCAGTACTTC.

CDR3 loop: CASSFRQGGEKLFF. CDR3 sequence (DNA): TGTGCCAGCAGCTTTCGACAGGGGGGTGAAAAACTGTTTTTT. The V and J genes are TRBV7-9 and TRBJ1-4; 9 nucleotides line up with TRBD1. This CDR3 is built from 14 residues. J was trimmed by 7 bases and V by 3 bases; bases with no gene match: 3. Germline lookup yields CDR1 SEHNR and CDR2 FQNEAQ (reference sequence). Together with reference TRBV7-9 and TRBJ1-4, the CDR3 gives the full variable domain: DTGVSQNPRHKITKRGQNVTFRCDPISEHNRLYWYRQTLGQGPEFLTYFQNEAQLEKSRLLSDRFSAERPKGSFSTLEIQRTEQGDSAMYLCASSFRQGGEKLFFGSGTQLSVL.

V gene TRBV7-2 combines with J gene TRBJ2-5; D possibly corresponds to TRBD1 (6 bases). This CDR3 has 17 residues. Germline CDR1 is SGHTA and CDR2 is FQGNSA. Trimming removed 1 base from V and 1 base from J, with 16 bases in between. CDR3 bases: TGTGCCAGCAGCTTAGGAAGAGACAGGACAATCCAAGAGACCCAGTACTTC. Residues: CASSLGRDRTIQETQYF.

The gene calls are TRBV19 and TRBJ1-2; TRBD1 matches at 7 bases. J was trimmed by 4 bases and V by 6 bases; bases with no gene match: 8. Germline values: CDR1 LNHDA, CDR2 SQIVND (reference sequence). The length of the CDR3 is 14 residues. For the CDR3, the DNA is TGTGCCAGTAGACATAAGGGACAGACCTATGGCTACACCTTC. This sequence encodes CASRHKGQTYGYTF.

The chain is built from TRBV30 and TRBJ1-4, with D uncertain. From germline, CDR1 is GTSNPN and CDR2 SVGIG (reference sequence). CDR3 length: 14 residues. Trimming shortened V by 6 bases and J by 7 bases, and 18 bases separated the two germline ends. This chain's CDR3 is CACSLGWASEKLFF. CDR3 nucleotides: TGTGCCTGCTCTCTGGGGTGGGCTTCTGAAAAACTGTTTTTT. Supplemented by reference TRBV30 and TRBJ1-4, the full variable domain reads SQTIHQWPATLVQPVGSPLSLECTVEGTSNPNLYWYRQAAGRGLQLLFYSVGIGQISSEVPQNLSASRPQDRQFILSSKKLLLSDSGFYLCACSLGWASEKLFFGSGTQLSVL.

This clone has only a few counts. This chain joins TRBV27 and TRBJ2-2; possibly TRBD1 or TRBD2 for D (5 bases each). The CDR3 has 14 amino acids. Germline CDR1 and CDR2: MNHEY and SMNVEV (reference sequence). V lost 4 bases and J lost 8, with 14 bases in between. In DNA, the CDR3 is TGTGCCAGCAGTTGGCAGGGACCGAGGGGGGAGCTGTTTTTT. This sequence encodes CASSWQGPRGELFF.

The CDR3: CATSIGDSGGYHEKLFF. CDR3 nucleotide sequence: TGTGCCACCAGCATAGGGGATAGTGGGGGGTATCATGAAAAACTGTTTTTT. The chain carries TRBV15 and TRBJ1-4, with D tentatively TRBD1 (5 bases). Germline V CDR1 and CDR2: LNHNV, YYDKDF (reference sequence). The V gene lost 4 bases and the J gene lost 6 bases, with 21 bases spanning the gap. This CDR3 is built from 17 residues.

The V call is TRBV4-1, the J call TRBJ2-3, with 7 bases fitting TRBD2. The V and J ends lost 3 bases and 2 bases, in that order; junction bases with no gene match: 11. From germline, CDR1 is MGHRA and CDR2 YSYEKL. The CDR3 is made up of 17 amino acids. CDR3 sequence: CASSQARDYGDTDTQYF. CDR3 DNA sequence: TGCGCCAGCAGCCAGGCTAGGGACTACGGGGACACAGATACGCAGTATTTT.

The chain is built from TRBV7-9 and TRBJ2-5, with D unresolved. This CDR3 is built from 15 residues. Trimming pared 1 base from V and 1 base from J, leaving 10 bases between. The germline CDR1 and CDR2 sequences are SEHNR and FQNEAQ (reference sequence). CDR3: CASSLGVQFQETQYF. In DNA, the CDR3 is TGTGCCAGCAGCTTAGGTGTACAGTTCCAAGAGACCCAGTACTTC.

This clone showed up just a few times. The genes are TRBV2 and TRBJ2-7; perhaps TRBD1 as D (6 bases). The ends were cut back, 6 bases at V and 7 bases at J, with 13 bases in the middle. Germline CDR1 is SNHLY and CDR2 is FYNNEI. The CDR3 has 12 amino acids. The CDR3 loop is CASRDRSREQYF. In nucleotides, the CDR3 is TGTGCCAGCAGAGACAGGTCGAGGGAGCAGTACTTC.

The chain is built from TRBV12-5 and TRBJ1-3, with D possibly TRBD1 on 6 matching bases. Germline CDR1 and CDR2: LGHNT and FRNRAP. This CDR3 has 14 amino acids. V dropped 2 bases and J dropped 4 bases, with 9 bases sitting between them. CDR3 nucleotide sequence: TGTGCTAGTGGTTTGACAGGGAGCGGAAACACCATATATTTT. Its protein is CASGLTGSGNTIYF.

The count of this clone is one. The chain combines TRBV2 with TRBJ2-2; perhaps TRBD1 as D (6 bases). Trimming removed 2 bases from V and 0 bases from J, with 7 bases in between. CDR3 size: 15 residues. Germline values: CDR1 SNHLY, CDR2 FYNNEI. The CDR3 DNA follows: TGTGCCAGCAGTGAAAACAGGGCGAACACCGGGGAGCTGTTTTTT. It codes for CASSENRANTGELFF.

This chain joins TRBV2 and TRBJ2-7; no reliable D call. From germline, CDR1 is SNHLY and CDR2 FYNNEI. Trimming pared 2 bases from V and 4 bases from J, leaving 6 bases between. This CDR3 spans 12 amino acids. The CDR3 nucleotides are TGTGCCAGCAGTGAAATTGGGTACGAGCAGTACTTC. Protein product: CASSEIGYEQYF.

V and J are TRBV10-1 and TRBJ2-4; D is unclear. The ends were cut back, 0 bases at V and 0 bases at J, with 6 bases in the middle. The CDR3 extends over 15 amino acids. Germline V gene sequence: CDR1 WNHNN, CDR2 SYGVQD (reference sequence). The CDR3 sequence is CASSESYLAKNIQYF. The DNA of the CDR3 is TGCGCCAGCAGTGAGTCTTACCTAGCCAAAAACATTCAGTACTTC.

The V call is TRBV28, the J call TRBJ2-1, with a possible D match to TRBD1 (6 bases). The CDR3 extends over 14 amino acids. CDR1 MDHEN and CDR2 SYDVKM come from the germline V gene. Trimming shortened V by 11 bases and J by 1 base, and 15 bases separated the two germline ends. CDR3 loop: CAGGRDQSYNEQFF. As DNA, the CDR3 is TGTGCCGGGGGCCGGGACCAATCCTACAATGAGCAGTTCTTC. Using reference TRBV28 and TRBJ2-1 for the parts outside the CDR3, the full variable domain is DVKVTQSSRYLVKRTGEKVFLECVQDMDHENMFWYRQDPGLGLRLIYFSYDVKMKEKGDIPEGYSVSREKKERFSLILESASTNQTSMYLCAGGRDQSYNEQFFGPGTRLTVL.

V usage is TRBV10-1 and J usage is TRBJ2-1; the D call may be TRBD1 or TRBD2 (5 bases each). The CDR3 loop spans 23 amino acids. Germline V gene lookup returns CDR1 WNHNN and CDR2 SYGVQD (reference sequence). V lost 4 bases to trimming and J lost 3 bases, with 37 bases between them. The CDR3 sequence: CASSAGNLRSSFTSRGGYNEQFF. The CDR3 coding sequence is TGCGCCAGCAGTGCGGGCAACCTTAGGAGTAGCTTCACTTCTCGGGGCGGCTACAATGAGCAGTTCTTC.

The chain employs TRBV9 and TRBJ2-5, with 9 bases identical to TRBD2. The V and J ends lost 4 bases and 5 bases, in that order; junction bases with no gene match: 12. Germline V gene lookup returns CDR1 SGDLS and CDR2 YYNGEE. The CDR3 is 16 residues long. The CDR3 region is CASSPPYAGGGETQYF. The DNA of the CDR3 is TGTGCCAGCAGCCCACCCTATGCGGGAGGGGGGGAGACCCAGTACTTC.